The 11 T cell receptor beta chains given below trace back to one sample, sequenced in a study of cytomegalovirus exposure and HLA in healthy donors. The table came from immunoSEQ multiplex PCR; TCRdb's copy has only in-frame clones and leaves some out. The table lists tens of thousands of clones, about 90% of them singletons. Sequencing was performed on PBMCs. The receptors originated from a woman aged 18-29 years in good health and CMV-seropositive.

The chain carries TRBV11-2 and TRBJ2-5; the match to TRBD1 covers 8 bases. The J segment lost 8 bases and the V segment lost 3 bases, leaving 11 bases of the junction unmatched. The CDR3 sequence is 15 residues long. CDR1 is SGHAT, CDR2 FQNNGV, per germline. The CDR3 spells CASSFRKDREGTQYF. The CDR3 DNA reads as TGTGCCAGCAGCTTTAGAAAGGACAGGGAAGGAACCCAGTACTTC.

CDR3 nucleotide sequence: TGTGCCAGCAGCACGACAGTGAACACTGAAGCTTTCTTT. Its protein is CASSTTVNTEAFF. The chain recombines TRBV6-6 with TRBJ1-1; D perhaps matches TRBD1 (5 bases). The CDR3 is made up of 13 amino acids. Trimming shortened V by 6 bases and J by 0 bases, and 8 bases separated the two germline ends. Germline lookup yields CDR1 MNHNY and CDR2 SVGAGI (reference sequence).

This chain connects TRBV28 to TRBJ1-5, with D possibly matching TRBD1 (5 bases). The germline V gene has CDR1 MDHEN and CDR2 SYDVKM. This CDR3 region has 15 residues. Trimming left V 7 bases short and J 6 bases short, with 19 bases between. For the CDR3, the DNA is TGTGCCAGCATCCCCCCGGGGGGAAGAGTTCAGCCCCAGCATTTT. This sequence encodes CASIPPGGRVQPQHF.

The chain combines TRBV4-1 with TRBJ2-5, with D tentatively TRBD2 (5 bases). Looked up from germline, CDR1 is MGHRA and CDR2 is YSYEKL. The CDR3 loop spans 13 amino acids. V shed 2 bases and J shed 5 bases, with 9 bases lying between them. The CDR3 nucleotides read TGCGCCAGCAGCCAACGGCCGGGGGAGACCCAGTACTTC. This sequence encodes CASSQRPGETQYF.

This rearrangement joins TRBV7-3 to TRBJ2-5; a possible D gene is TRBD1 (6 bases). This CDR3 is built from 14 residues. Looked up from germline, CDR1 is SGHTA and CDR2 is FQGTGA. V was trimmed by 10 bases and J by 2 bases, leaving 17 bases between them. Here the CDR3 reads CATERGLKQETQYF. The CDR3 nucleotides are TGTGCCACGGAAAGGGGGTTAAAACAAGAGACCCAGTACTTC.

This chain uses TRBV11-2 with TRBJ2-7, with TRBD2 matching over 11 bases. Germline V gene data show CDR1 as SGHAT and CDR2 as FQNNGV. With V trimmed by 1 base and J by 3 bases, 2 bases remained unmatched. This CDR3 has 15 amino acids. The CDR3 loop reads CASSLVAGGFYEQYF. The CDR3 DNA sequence: TGTGCCAGCAGCTTAGTAGCGGGAGGGTTCTACGAGCAGTACTTC.

This chain joins TRBV6-4 and TRBJ2-7, with TRBD2 matching over 8 bases. The junction had 11 bases not matched to a gene; V was cut back by 6 bases and J by 4 bases. In germline, CDR1 is MRHNA, CDR2 SNTAGT. The CDR3 extends over 15 amino acids. The chain's CDR3 is CASSENAGGSYEQYF. CDR3 nucleotides: TGTGCCAGCAGCGAGAACGCGGGAGGTTCTTACGAGCAGTACTTC.

The V call is TRBV28, the J call TRBJ2-5; D possibly corresponds to TRBD2 (6 bases). The V end lost 6 bases, the J end lost 5 bases, and 16 bases lay between the germline ends. CDR3 length equals 14 residues. CDR1 is MDHEN and CDR2 is SYDVKM in the germline V gene. The CDR3 nucleotides are TGTGCCAGCAGCCGAATGGGGGGTGAGGAGACCCAGTACTTC. This encodes CASSRMGGEETQYF. The whole variable domain, remainder taken from reference TRBV28 and TRBJ2-5, is DVKVTQSSRYLVKRTGEKVFLECVQDMDHENMFWYRQDPGLGLRLIYFSYDVKMKEKGDIPEGYSVSREKKERFSLILESASTNQTSMYLCASSRMGGEETQYFGPGTRLLVL.

The chain couples TRBV4-1 to TRBJ1-5; 7 positions match TRBD1. V was pared by 4 bases and J by 9 bases, with 21 bases of the junction left unmatched. This CDR3 contains 18 residues. Per the germline V gene, CDR1 is MGHRA and CDR2 is YSYEKL. In DNA form, the CDR3 reads TGCGCCAGCAGCCCCAAGCCAGTCGGGACAGAATTTTCTCCGCCCCAGCATTTT. Its translation is CASSPKPVGTEFSPPQHF.

The chain recombines TRBV14 with TRBJ1-3, with D uncertain. The CDR3 sequence is 12 residues long. CDR1 and CDR2 (germline): SGHDN, FVKESK. V lost 3 bases to trimming and J lost 5 bases, with 5 bases between them. The CDR3 sequence is CASSQSRNTIYF. CDR3 in DNA: TGTGCCAGCAGCCAGAGTCGAAACACCATATATTTT.

This rearrangement joins TRBV7-2 to TRBJ2-3; maybe TRBD1 (6 bases). The CDR3 consists of 18 residues. Germline CDR1 reads SGHTA; CDR2 reads FQGNSA. The V end lost 1 base, the J end lost 4 bases, and 21 bases lay between the germline ends. CDR3 amino acids: CASSLVEIQGLSPDTQYF. In nucleotides, the CDR3 is TGTGCCAGCAGCTTAGTGGAGATACAGGGTCTTTCCCCAGATACGCAGTATTTT.